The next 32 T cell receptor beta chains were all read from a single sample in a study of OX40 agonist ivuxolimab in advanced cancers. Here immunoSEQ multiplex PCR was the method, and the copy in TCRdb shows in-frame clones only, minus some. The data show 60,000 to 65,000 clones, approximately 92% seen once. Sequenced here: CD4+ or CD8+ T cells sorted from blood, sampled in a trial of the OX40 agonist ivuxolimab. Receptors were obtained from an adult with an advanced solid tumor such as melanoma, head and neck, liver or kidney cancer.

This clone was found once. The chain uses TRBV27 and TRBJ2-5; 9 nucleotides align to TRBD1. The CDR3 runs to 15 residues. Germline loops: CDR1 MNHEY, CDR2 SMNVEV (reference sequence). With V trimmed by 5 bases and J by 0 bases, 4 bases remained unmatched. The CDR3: CASSTGQGYQETQYF. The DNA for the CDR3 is TGTGCCAGCAGTACTGGACAGGGGTACCAAGAGACCCAGTACTTC.

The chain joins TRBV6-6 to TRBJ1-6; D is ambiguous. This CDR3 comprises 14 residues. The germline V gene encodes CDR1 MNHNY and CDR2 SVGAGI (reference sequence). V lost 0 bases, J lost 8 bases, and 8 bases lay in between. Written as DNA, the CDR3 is TGTGCCAGCAGTTACTCGTCTCGAGATTCACCCCTCCACTTT. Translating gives CASSYSSRDSPLHF.

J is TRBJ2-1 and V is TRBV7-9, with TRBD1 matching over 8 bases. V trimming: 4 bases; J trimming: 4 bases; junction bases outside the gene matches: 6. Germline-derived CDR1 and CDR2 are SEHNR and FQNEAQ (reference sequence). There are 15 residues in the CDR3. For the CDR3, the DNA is TGTGCCAGCAGCTCCCAGGGGGCTTCGTACAATGAGCAGTTCTTC. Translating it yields CASSSQGASYNEQFF.

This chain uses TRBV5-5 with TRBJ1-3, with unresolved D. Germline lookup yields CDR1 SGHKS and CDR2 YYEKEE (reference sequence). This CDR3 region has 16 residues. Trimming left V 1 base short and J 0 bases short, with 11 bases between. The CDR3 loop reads CASSLTWVTSGNTIYF. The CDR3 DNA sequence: TGTGCCAGCAGCTTGACATGGGTAACCTCTGGAAACACCATATATTTT.

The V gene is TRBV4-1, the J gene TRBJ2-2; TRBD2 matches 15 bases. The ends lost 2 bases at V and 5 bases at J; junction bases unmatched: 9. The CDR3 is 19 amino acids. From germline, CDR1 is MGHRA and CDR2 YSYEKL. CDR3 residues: CASSQPRTSGGAKTGELFF. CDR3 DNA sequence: TGCGCCAGCAGCCAACCTAGGACTAGCGGGGGGGCAAAGACCGGGGAGCTGTTTTTT.

For the CDR3, the DNA is TGCAGCGTTGGACAGGTCCCGAACACCGGGGAGCTGTTTTTT. This gives the protein CSVGQVPNTGELFF. This chain uses TRBV29-1 with TRBJ2-2, with a possible D match to TRBD1 (6 bases). This CDR3 contains 14 residues. Per the germline V gene, CDR1 is SQVTM and CDR2 is ANQGSEA. V lost 4 bases to trimming and J lost 0 bases, with 9 bases between them.

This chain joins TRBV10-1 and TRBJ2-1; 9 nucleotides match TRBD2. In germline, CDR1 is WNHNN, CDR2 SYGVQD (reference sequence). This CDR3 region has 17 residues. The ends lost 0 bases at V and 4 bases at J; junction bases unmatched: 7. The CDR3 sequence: CASSESGAGGLYNEQFF. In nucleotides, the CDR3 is TGCGCCAGCAGTGAGTCAGGAGCGGGAGGCCTTTACAATGAGCAGTTCTTC.

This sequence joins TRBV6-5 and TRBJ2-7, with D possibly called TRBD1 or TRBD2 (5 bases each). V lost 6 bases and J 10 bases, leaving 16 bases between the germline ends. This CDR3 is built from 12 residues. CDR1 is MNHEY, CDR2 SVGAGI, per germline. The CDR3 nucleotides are TGTGCCAGCAGCAAACCCCCCGGGGCCCAGTACTTC. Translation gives CASSKPPGAQYF.

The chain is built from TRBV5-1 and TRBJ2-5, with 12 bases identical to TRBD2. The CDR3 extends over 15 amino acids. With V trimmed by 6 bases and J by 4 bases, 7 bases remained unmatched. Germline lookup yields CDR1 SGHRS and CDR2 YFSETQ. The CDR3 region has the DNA TGCGCCAGCACCATACTAGCGGGGGGCGGAGAGACCCAGTACTTC. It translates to CASTILAGGGETQYF.

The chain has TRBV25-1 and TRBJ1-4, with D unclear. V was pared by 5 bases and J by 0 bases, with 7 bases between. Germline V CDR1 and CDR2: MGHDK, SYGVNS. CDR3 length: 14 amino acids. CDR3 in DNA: TGTGCCAGCAGTTTAGACGCAACTAATGAAAAACTGTTTTTT. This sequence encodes CASSLDATNEKLFF.

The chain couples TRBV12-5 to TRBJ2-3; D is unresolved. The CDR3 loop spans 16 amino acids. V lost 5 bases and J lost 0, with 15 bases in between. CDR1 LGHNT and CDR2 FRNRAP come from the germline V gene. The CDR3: CASGAAVRSSTDTQYF. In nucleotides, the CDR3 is TGTGCTAGTGGTGCCGCGGTCCGTTCTAGCACAGATACGCAGTATTTT.

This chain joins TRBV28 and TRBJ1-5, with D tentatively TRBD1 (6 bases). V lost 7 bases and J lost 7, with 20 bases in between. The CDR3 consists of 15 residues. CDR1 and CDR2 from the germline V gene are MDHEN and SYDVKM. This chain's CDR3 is CASTQGWGGYQPQHF. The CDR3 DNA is TGTGCCAGCACCCAGGGGTGGGGGGGGTACCAGCCCCAGCATTTT.

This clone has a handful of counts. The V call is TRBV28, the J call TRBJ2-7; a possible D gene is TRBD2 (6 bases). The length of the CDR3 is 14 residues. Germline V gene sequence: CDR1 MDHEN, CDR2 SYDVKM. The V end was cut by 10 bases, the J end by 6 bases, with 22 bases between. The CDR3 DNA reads TGTGCCACCACTAGCTCCCAGGGATTAGGCGAGCAGTACTTC. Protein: CATTSSQGLGEQYF.

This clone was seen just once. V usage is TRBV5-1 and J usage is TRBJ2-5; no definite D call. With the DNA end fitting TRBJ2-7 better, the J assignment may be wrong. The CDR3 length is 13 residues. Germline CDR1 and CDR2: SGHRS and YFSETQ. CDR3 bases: TGCGCCAGCAGCTTGGGTCCTGCCTACGAGCAGTACTTC. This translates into CASSLGPAYEQYF.

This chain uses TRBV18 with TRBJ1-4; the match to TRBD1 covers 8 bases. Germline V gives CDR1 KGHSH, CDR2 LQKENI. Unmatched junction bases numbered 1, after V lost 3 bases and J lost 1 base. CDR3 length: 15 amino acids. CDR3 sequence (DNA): TGTGCCAGCTCACCCGACAGGGGAACTAATGAAAAACTGTTTTTT. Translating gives CASSPDRGTNEKLFF.

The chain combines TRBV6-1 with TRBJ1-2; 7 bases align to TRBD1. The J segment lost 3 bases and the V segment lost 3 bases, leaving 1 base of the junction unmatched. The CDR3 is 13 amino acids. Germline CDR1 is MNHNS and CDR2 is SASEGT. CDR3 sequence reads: CASSEQGDYGYTF. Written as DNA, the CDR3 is TGTGCCAGCAGTGAGCAGGGGGACTATGGCTACACCTTC.

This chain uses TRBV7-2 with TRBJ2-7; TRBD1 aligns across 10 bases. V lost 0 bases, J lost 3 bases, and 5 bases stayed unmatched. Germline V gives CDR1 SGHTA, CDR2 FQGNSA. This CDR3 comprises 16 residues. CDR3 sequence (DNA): TGTGCCAGCAGCTTAGCGTCGGACAGGGGGGGCTACGAGCAGTACTTC. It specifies CASSLASDRGGYEQYF.

The CDR3 loop reads CASSLDISGGSDTQYF. In nucleotides, the CDR3 is TGTGCCAGCAGCTTAGATATTAGCGGGGGTTCAGATACGCAGTATTTT. The V gene is TRBV5-4, the J gene TRBJ2-3; 9 bases map to TRBD2. V shed 2 bases, J shed 4 bases, and the junction held 8 bases outside the gene matches. Germline V gives CDR1 SGHNT, CDR2 YYREEE (reference sequence). The CDR3 runs to 16 residues.

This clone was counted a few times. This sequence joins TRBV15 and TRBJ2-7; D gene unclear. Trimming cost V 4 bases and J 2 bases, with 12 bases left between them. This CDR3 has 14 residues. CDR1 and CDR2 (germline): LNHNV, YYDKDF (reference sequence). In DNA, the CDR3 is TGTGCCACCAGCATAATGACACCTCCCTACGAGCAGTACTTC. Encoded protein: CATSIMTPPYEQYF.

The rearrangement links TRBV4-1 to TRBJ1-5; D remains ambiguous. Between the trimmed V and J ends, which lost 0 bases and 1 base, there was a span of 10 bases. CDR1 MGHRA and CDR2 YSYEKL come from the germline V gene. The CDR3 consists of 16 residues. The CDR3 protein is CASSQEGLKSNQPQHF. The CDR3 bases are TGCGCCAGCAGCCAAGAGGGCCTAAAGAGCAATCAGCCCCAGCATTTT.

The CDR3 bases are TGTGCCAGCAGCTCGCTGGACAGGTCTAACTATGGCTACACCTTC. Protein sequence: CASSSLDRSNYGYTF. V is TRBV11-2 and J is TRBJ1-2; 7 bases agree with TRBD1. V lost 4 bases to trimming and J lost 0 bases; unmatched junction nucleotides: 5. The CDR3 length is 15 residues. Germline loops: CDR1 SGHAT, CDR2 FQNNGV.

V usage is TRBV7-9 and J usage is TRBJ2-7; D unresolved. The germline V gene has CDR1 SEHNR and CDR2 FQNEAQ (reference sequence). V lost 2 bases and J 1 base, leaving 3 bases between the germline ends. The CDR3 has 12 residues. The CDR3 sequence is CASSLRSYEQYF. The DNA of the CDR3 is TGTGCCAGCAGCTTACGGTCCTACGAGCAGTACTTC.

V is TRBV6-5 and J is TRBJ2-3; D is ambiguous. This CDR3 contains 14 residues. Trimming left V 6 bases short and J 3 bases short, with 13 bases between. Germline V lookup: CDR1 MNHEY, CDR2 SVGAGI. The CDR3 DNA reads TGTGCCAGCAGGGCCTATATGGGGACAGATACGCAGTATTTT. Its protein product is CASRAYMGTDTQYF.

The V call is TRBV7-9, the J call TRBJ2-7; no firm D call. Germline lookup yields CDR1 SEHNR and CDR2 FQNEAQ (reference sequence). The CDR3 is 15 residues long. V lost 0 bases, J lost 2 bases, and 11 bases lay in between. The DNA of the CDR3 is TGTGCCAGCAGCTTAGCTGGCCTGGTCCCCTACGAGCAGTACTTC. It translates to CASSLAGLVPYEQYF.

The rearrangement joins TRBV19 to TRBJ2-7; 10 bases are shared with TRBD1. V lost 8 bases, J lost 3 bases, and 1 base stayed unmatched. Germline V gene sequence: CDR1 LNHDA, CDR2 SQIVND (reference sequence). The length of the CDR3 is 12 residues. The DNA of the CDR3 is TGTGCCAGTGGGGACAGGGGCTACGAGCAGTACTTC. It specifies CASGDRGYEQYF.

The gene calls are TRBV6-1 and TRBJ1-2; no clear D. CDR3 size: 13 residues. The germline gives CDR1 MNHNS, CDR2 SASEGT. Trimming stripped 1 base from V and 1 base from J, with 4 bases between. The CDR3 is CASSEGFNYGYTF. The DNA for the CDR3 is TGTGCCAGCAGTGAAGGTTTTAACTATGGCTACACCTTC.

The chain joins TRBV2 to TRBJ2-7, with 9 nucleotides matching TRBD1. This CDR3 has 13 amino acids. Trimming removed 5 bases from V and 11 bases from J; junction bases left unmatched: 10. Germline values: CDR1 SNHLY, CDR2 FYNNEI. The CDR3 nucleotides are TGTGCCAGCAGTCCAACGGGACAGGGCCCTAAGTACTTC. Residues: CASSPTGQGPKYF. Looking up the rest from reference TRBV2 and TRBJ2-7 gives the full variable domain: EPEVTQTPSHQVTQMGQEVILRCVPISNHLYFYWYRQILGQKVEFLVSFYNNEISEKSEIFDDQFSVERPDGSNFTLKIRSTKLEDSAMYFCASSPTGQGPKYFGPGTRLTVT.

The CDR3 loop is CASSPEGGVGYGYTF. In nucleotides, the CDR3 is TGTGCCAGCAGTCCCGAAGGAGGGGTTGGGTATGGCTACACCTTC. The chain joins TRBV7-2 to TRBJ1-2, with a weak D call TRBD1 (5 bases). The CDR3 runs 15 residues. V dropped 6 bases and J dropped 5 bases, with 19 bases sitting between them. Germline assignment: CDR1 SGHTA and CDR2 FQGNSA.

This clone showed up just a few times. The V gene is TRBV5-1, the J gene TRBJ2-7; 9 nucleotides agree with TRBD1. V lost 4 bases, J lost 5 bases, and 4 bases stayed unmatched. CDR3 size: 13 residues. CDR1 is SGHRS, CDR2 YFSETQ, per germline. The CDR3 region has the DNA TGCGCCAGCAGCAGGCGGGACAGGGACGAGCAGTACTTC. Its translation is CASSRRDRDEQYF.

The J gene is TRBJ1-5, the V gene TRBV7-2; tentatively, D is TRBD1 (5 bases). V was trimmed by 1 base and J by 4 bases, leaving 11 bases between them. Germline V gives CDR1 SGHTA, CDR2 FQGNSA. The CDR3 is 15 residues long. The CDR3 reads CASSLGAGPNQPQHF. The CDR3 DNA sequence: TGTGCCAGCAGCTTAGGGGCGGGGCCTAATCAGCCCCAGCATTTT.

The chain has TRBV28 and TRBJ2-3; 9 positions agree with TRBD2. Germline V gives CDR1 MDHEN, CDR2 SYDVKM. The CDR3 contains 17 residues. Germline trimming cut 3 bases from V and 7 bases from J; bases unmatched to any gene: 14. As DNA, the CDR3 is TGTGCCAGCAGTTTTGATCGGGCGGGAGGGCCCGGAAATACGCAGTATTTT. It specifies CASSFDRAGGPGNTQYF.

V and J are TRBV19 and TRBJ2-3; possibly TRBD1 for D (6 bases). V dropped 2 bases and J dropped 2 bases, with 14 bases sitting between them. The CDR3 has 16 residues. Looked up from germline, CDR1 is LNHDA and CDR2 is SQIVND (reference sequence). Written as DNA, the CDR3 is TGTGCCAGTAGTATACCAGGGAAGGGGGACACAGATACGCAGTATTTT. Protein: CASSIPGKGDTDTQYF. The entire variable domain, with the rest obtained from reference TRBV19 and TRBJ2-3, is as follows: DGGITQSPKYLFRKEGQNVTLSCEQNLNHDAMYWYRQDPGQGLRLIYYSQIVNDFQKGDIAEGYSVSREKKESFPLTVTSAQKNPTAFYLCASSIPGKGDTDTQYFGPGTRLTVL.